The 13 T cell receptor beta chains in this list originate from one sample, sequenced in a study of PD-1 blockade in classical Hodgkin lymphoma. Every one of the patients relapsed after autologous stem cell transplantation (brentuximab vedotin exposure was variable). TCRdb keeps only in-frame clones here, not all; method: immunoSEQ multiplex PCR. The sample consists of 90,000 to 95,000 clones, roughly 89% of them appearing once. Sequencing used peripheral blood mononuclear cells (PBMCs), obtained before the second cycle of nivolumab. These receptors all stem from a human donor with classical Hodgkin lymphoma.

This sequence joins TRBV5-4 and TRBJ2-5; D is unresolved. The germline V and J ends were trimmed by 4 bases and 5 bases, with 9 bases remaining between them. The CDR3 loop spans 12 amino acids. Germline V CDR1 and CDR2: SGHNT, YYREEE (reference sequence). In DNA, the CDR3 is TGTGCCAGCAGCCGAGATGTTGAGACCCAGTACTTC. The encoded protein is CASSRDVETQYF.

V is TRBV2 and J is TRBJ1-1, with a weak D call TRBD1 (5 bases). The CDR3 is made up of 12 amino acids. Germline V gene sequence: CDR1 SNHLY, CDR2 FYNNEI. V lost 2 bases, J lost 10 bases, and 11 bases lay in between. CDR3: CASSEWGTGAFF. DNA of the CDR3: TGTGCCAGCAGTGAATGGGGCACGGGAGCTTTCTTT. The entire variable domain, with the rest obtained from reference TRBV2 and TRBJ1-1, is as follows: EPEVTQTPSHQVTQMGQEVILRCVPISNHLYFYWYRQILGQKVEFLVSFYNNEISEKSEIFDDQFSVERPDGSNFTLKIRSTKLEDSAMYFCASSEWGTGAFFGQGTRLTVV.

The chain combines TRBV5-1 with TRBJ2-3; D remains ambiguous. The CDR3 extends over 15 amino acids. Germline CDR1 reads SGHRS; CDR2 reads YFSETQ. V shed 4 bases and J shed 2 bases, with 14 bases lying between them. As DNA, the CDR3 is TGCGCCAGCAGCCCCATGGCTAGTAACACAGATACGCAGTATTTT. Protein product: CASSPMASNTDTQYF.

The chain recombines TRBV13 with TRBJ2-1; TRBD1 is a possible D gene (5 bases). The CDR3 is made up of 14 amino acids. Germline V gene data show CDR1 as PRHDT and CDR2 as FYEKMQ (reference sequence). The V end was cut by 5 bases, the J end by 7 bases, with 15 bases between. In DNA, the CDR3 is TGTGCCAGCAGCGCCGCAGGGATGGGGAATGAGCAGTTCTTC. Translated: CASSAAGMGNEQFF. Looking up the rest from reference TRBV13 and TRBJ2-1 gives the full variable domain: AAGVIQSPRHLIKEKRETATLKCYPIPRHDTVYWYQQGPGQDPQFLISFYEKMQSDKGSIPDRFSAQQFSDYHSELNMSSLELGDSALYFCASSAAGMGNEQFFGPGTRLTVL.

This clone was recorded once. V usage is TRBV7-9 and J usage is TRBJ2-6, with a weak D call TRBD2 (5 bases). Germline CDR1 and CDR2: SEHNR and FQNEAQ (reference sequence). This CDR3 is built from 16 residues. V dropped 1 base and J dropped 2 bases, with 9 bases sitting between them. The CDR3 sequence: CASSLVAGTGANVLTF. In nucleotides, the CDR3 is TGTGCCAGCAGCTTAGTAGCCGGGACTGGGGCCAACGTCCTGACTTTC.

V is TRBV10-3 and J is TRBJ2-3; D assignment may be TRBD1 or TRBD2 (5 bases each). Germline V lookup: CDR1 ENHRY, CDR2 SYGVKD. This CDR3 comprises 13 residues. Trimming removed 6 bases from V and 3 bases from J, with 10 bases in between. The CDR3 DNA sequence: TGTGCCATCAGGGGGGTGGGGACAGATACGCAGTATTTT. It encodes CAIRGVGTDTQYF.

The chain joins TRBV19 to TRBJ1-5, with 9 bases aligning to TRBD1. Germline V gene sequence: CDR1 LNHDA, CDR2 SQIVND (reference sequence). The CDR3 loop spans 15 amino acids. J gave up 7 bases and V 3 bases, and 7 bases lay outside the gene matches. CDR3 in amino acids: CASSIRDRVWQPQHF. CDR3 in DNA: TGTGCCAGTAGTATTAGGGACAGGGTTTGGCAGCCCCAGCATTTT.

This chain joins TRBV27 and TRBJ1-2; 8 positions agree with TRBD1. V lost 3 bases and J lost 0; bases outside the gene matches: 15. The CDR3 runs to 19 residues. Looked up from germline, CDR1 is MNHEY and CDR2 is SMNVEV (reference sequence). Here the CDR3 reads CASSLSGRGLAPTNYGYTF. As DNA, the CDR3 is TGTGCCAGCAGTTTGTCTGGCAGGGGGCTCGCCCCGACTAACTATGGCTACACCTTC.

The sample holds one count of this clone. V gene TRBV28 combines with J gene TRBJ1-2; 8 nucleotides line up with TRBD1. The CDR3 sequence is 15 residues long. Germline V gives CDR1 MDHEN, CDR2 SYDVKM. The trim removed 6 bases at V and 5 bases at J, leaving 11 bases unmatched. CDR3 DNA sequence: TGTGCCAGCAGCCCCTTGGACAGGGAGAATTATGGCTACACCTTC. Translating gives CASSPLDRENYGYTF.

The chain couples TRBV10-3 to TRBJ2-7; 8 positions agree with TRBD1. Germline lookup yields CDR1 ENHRY and CDR2 SYGVKD. Trimming at V came to 6 bases and at J to 4 bases, leaving 8 bases not matched to a gene. The length of the CDR3 is 14 residues. The CDR3 protein is CAISRTGSIYEQYF. DNA of the CDR3: TGTGCCATCAGCCGGACAGGGAGTATTTACGAGCAGTACTTC.

V is TRBV7-8 and J is TRBJ2-3; TRBD2 matches at 8 bases. Germline V gene data show CDR1 as SGHVS and CDR2 as FQNEAQ. The CDR3 has 15 amino acids. The junction had 4 bases not matched to a gene; V was cut back by 1 base and J by 4 bases. The CDR3: CASSLEGLAPDTQYF. The CDR3 DNA sequence: TGTGCCAGCAGCTTAGAAGGACTAGCTCCAGATACGCAGTATTTT.

CDR3 in amino acids: CATSRGGLSGYTF. The CDR3 coding sequence is TGTGCCACCAGCCGGGGGGGATTGAGCGGCTACACCTTC. The chain links TRBV15 to TRBJ1-2; D might be TRBD1 (5 bases). V was pared by 5 bases and J by 8 bases, with 15 bases between. CDR3 length equals 13 residues. The V gene's germline CDR1 is LNHNV and CDR2 YYDKDF (reference sequence).

The rearrangement uses TRBV7-9 and TRBJ2-2; tentatively, D is TRBD2 (6 bases). Trimming removed 3 bases from V and 7 bases from J, with 6 bases in between. The CDR3 spans 12 residues. Germline CDR1 SEHNR, CDR2 FQNEAQ (reference sequence). The chain's CDR3 is CASSLEGGELFF. The CDR3 DNA sequence: TGTGCCAGCAGCTTGGAGGGCGGGGAGCTGTTTTTT.